These 30 T cell receptor beta chains were sequenced from one sample in a study of blood T cell repertoires in COVID-19. Profiling relied on immunoSEQ multiplex PCR, and the TCRdb table lists in-frame clones only, not all of them. The table includes over 200,000 clones, about 80% detected once. The sample consisted of peripheral blood. The source is a man aged 50-59 years with active or convalescent COVID-19.

The chain employs TRBV3-1 (or the pseudogene TRBV3-2) and TRBJ2-5, with 11 bases lining up with TRBD1. This CDR3 is 15 amino acids long. Losses at the gene ends were 1 base for V and 6 bases for J; bases not matched to a gene: 4. The germline V gene encodes CDR1 LGHDT and CDR2 YNNKEL (reference sequence). In DNA, the CDR3 is TGTGCCAGCAGCCAAGGGACAGGGGGCGCCCAGACCCAGTACTTC. Protein sequence: CASSQGTGGAQTQYF.

The chain employs TRBV9 and TRBJ2-7, with D possibly being TRBD2 (6 bases). The V gene's germline CDR1 is SGDLS and CDR2 YYNGEE. Trimming pared 3 bases from V and 2 bases from J, leaving 15 bases between. CDR3 length: 15 amino acids. The CDR3 protein is CASSALGGLAYEQYF. In DNA, the CDR3 is TGTGCCAGCAGCGCTTTGGGGGGTTTGGCCTACGAGCAGTACTTC.

This clone was seen just once. The chain employs TRBV5-1 and TRBJ2-2, with 7 bases fitting TRBD1. The V gene's germline CDR1 is SGHRS and CDR2 YFSETQ. The CDR3 runs 14 residues. J was trimmed by 3 bases and V by 3 bases; bases with no gene match: 2. The CDR3 protein is CASSWGQYTGELFF. Written as DNA, the CDR3 is TGCGCCAGCAGCTGGGGACAGTACACCGGGGAGCTGTTTTTT.

J is TRBJ1-5 and V is TRBV6-6, with D possibly being TRBD1 (6 bases). Germline lookup yields CDR1 MNHNY and CDR2 SVGAGI (reference sequence). V was pared by 1 base and J by 4 bases, with 8 bases between. This CDR3 has 14 amino acids. This chain's CDR3 is CASSYLQGNQPQHF. As DNA, the CDR3 is TGTGCCAGCAGTTACTTACAGGGTAATCAGCCCCAGCATTTT.

J is TRBJ1-4 and V is TRBV3-1 (or the pseudogene TRBV3-2); D might be TRBD1 (5 bases). This CDR3 spans 16 amino acids. Germline V gene lookup returns CDR1 LGHDT and CDR2 YNNKEL (reference sequence). V lost 3 bases to trimming and J lost 5 bases, with 16 bases between them. The CDR3 protein is CASSQAAWGENEKLFF. The CDR3 coding sequence is TGTGCCAGCAGCCAGGCCGCATGGGGGGAGAATGAAAAACTGTTTTTT.

The CDR3 here is CAWVQGITEAFF. As DNA, the CDR3 is TGTGCCTGGGTACAGGGGATCACTGAAGCTTTCTTT. This chain uses TRBV30 with TRBJ1-1; 7 nucleotides align to TRBD1. Germline CDR1 and CDR2: GTSNPN and SVGIG (reference sequence). The CDR3 runs to 12 residues. The V segment lost 5 bases and the J segment 4 bases; nucleotides outside the gene matches: 4.

The V gene is TRBV6-6, the J gene TRBJ1-6; 7 nucleotides align to TRBD1. There are 15 residues in the CDR3. Germline trimming cut 4 bases from V and 8 bases from J; bases unmatched to any gene: 8. Germline CDR1 MNHNY, CDR2 SVGAGI (reference sequence). The CDR3 coding sequence is TGTGCCAGCAGTTCGCGACAGGGACCGGATTCACCCCTCCACTTT. It translates to CASSSRQGPDSPLHF.

This clone turned up a few times. The gene calls are TRBV7-2 and TRBJ1-5; TRBD1 matches at 7 bases. CDR1 is SGHTA, CDR2 FQGNSA, per germline. Germline trimming cut 2 bases from V and 6 bases from J; bases unmatched to any gene: 7. The CDR3 runs 15 residues. CDR3 nucleotide sequence: TGTGCCAGCAGCTTATCAGGGGGTATCTTTCAGCCCCAGCATTTT. Translating gives CASSLSGGIFQPQHF.

The chain is built from TRBV6-2 or TRBV6-3 and TRBJ1-4; D is unclear. The germline gives CDR1 MNHEY, CDR2 SVGEGT. With 2 bases removed from V and 1 base from J, the gap between germline ends came to 5 bases. The CDR3 sequence is 14 residues long. The CDR3 DNA follows: TGTGCCAGCAGTTACATCGGAACTAATGAAAAACTGTTTTTT. It specifies CASSYIGTNEKLFF.

The chain couples TRBV6-2 or TRBV6-3 to TRBJ2-7; D is unclear. The germline CDR1 and CDR2 sequences are MNHEY and SVGEGT. Deletions cut 0 bases from V and 1 base from J, with 13 bases between. The CDR3 is 16 amino acids. The CDR3 spells CASSYSVFGTSYEQYF. In DNA form, the CDR3 reads TGTGCCAGCAGTTACTCCGTTTTTGGCACATCCTACGAGCAGTACTTC.

The V call is TRBV5-8, the J call TRBJ1-1; D is perhaps TRBD1 (6 bases). Looked up from germline, CDR1 is SGHTS and CDR2 is YDEGEE. CDR3 length: 12 amino acids. Trimming stripped 3 bases from V and 7 bases from J, with 10 bases between. CDR3 protein: CASSSRGIEAFF. In DNA form, the CDR3 reads TGTGCCAGCAGCTCCAGGGGCATTGAAGCTTTCTTT.

The chain has TRBV7-9 and TRBJ1-1; D might be TRBD1 (6 bases). CDR1 is SEHNR and CDR2 is FQNEAQ in the germline V gene (reference sequence). The CDR3 is 16 residues long. V lost 4 bases and J 2 bases, leaving 17 bases between the germline ends. Written as DNA, the CDR3 is TGTGCCAGCAGCTCGACTGCGGGGGCGGTAAACACTGAAGCTTTCTTT. Residues: CASSSTAGAVNTEAFF.

This clone came up once. J is TRBJ1-1 and V is TRBV9, with D possibly TRBD1 on 6 matching bases. This CDR3 has 15 residues. Per germline, CDR1 SGDLS and CDR2 YYNGEE. V gave up 4 bases and J gave up 3 bases, with 16 bases separating them. This chain's CDR3 is CASSPRPGAYTEAFF. The CDR3 DNA reads as TGTGCCAGCAGCCCCCGGCCAGGGGCCTACACTGAAGCTTTCTTT.

This chain joins TRBV4-1 and TRBJ1-2, with D possibly TRBD1 on 5 matching bases. The CDR3 sequence is 14 residues long. Germline-derived CDR1 and CDR2 are MGHRA and YSYEKL. V was shortened by 3 bases and J by 2 bases, with 10 bases between the two germline ends. In DNA, the CDR3 is TGCGCCAGCAGCCATCCGGGGGTCAACTATGGCTACACCTTC. Its translation: CASSHPGVNYGYTF.

The V call is TRBV18, the J call TRBJ1-6; D may be TRBD1 (6 bases). V shed 1 base and J shed 6 bases, with 10 bases lying between them. This CDR3 has 15 residues. CDR1 is KGHSH and CDR2 is LQKENI in the germline V gene. CDR3 sequence: CASSPQGEGNSPLHF. The DNA for the CDR3 is TGTGCCAGCTCACCACAGGGGGAAGGTAATTCACCCCTCCACTTT.

This chain links TRBV30 with TRBJ1-2; a weak D match, TRBD1 (6 bases). Germline CDR1 reads GTSNPN; CDR2 reads SVGIG (reference sequence). The CDR3 sequence is 16 residues long. V was pared by 3 bases and J by 6 bases, with 23 bases between. The CDR3 spells CAWRTLGQSRQNGYTF. In DNA, the CDR3 is TGTGCCTGGAGGACCCTTGGACAGTCCCGTCAGAATGGCTACACCTTC. The variable domain in full, with the rest retrieved from reference TRBV30 and TRBJ1-2, is SQTIHQWPATLVQPVGSPLSLECTVEGTSNPNLYWYRQAAGRGLQLLFYSVGIGQISSEVPQNLSASRPQDRQFILSSKKLLLSDSGFYLCAWRTLGQSRQNGYTFGSGTRLTVV.

This chain links TRBV28 with TRBJ1-2; D may be TRBD1 (5 bases). This CDR3 region has 12 residues. Trimming took off 2 bases at V and 7 bases at J, with 8 bases between the two ends. From germline, CDR1 is MDHEN and CDR2 SYDVKM. DNA of the CDR3: TGTGCCAGCAGTTTAGGAGGGGTTGGCTACACCTTC. It yields the protein CASSLGGVGYTF.

Only a few counts were recorded for this clone. The rearrangement links TRBV2 to TRBJ1-5; D may be TRBD1 (5 bases). Trimming left V 1 base short and J 0 bases short, with 7 bases between. There are 15 residues in the CDR3. From germline, CDR1 is SNHLY and CDR2 FYNNEI. The CDR3 DNA is TGTGCCAGCAGTGAAGAGGGGAATAGCAATCAGCCCCAGCATTTT. It translates to CASSEEGNSNQPQHF.

This clone was counted once. This sequence joins TRBV6-1 and TRBJ1-2, with D perhaps matching TRBD1 (6 bases). Germline CDR1 MNHNS, CDR2 SASEGT. The CDR3 length is 13 residues. V dropped 5 bases and J dropped 4 bases, with 11 bases sitting between them. The CDR3 loop reads CASSSGGPYGYTF. CDR3 bases: TGTGCCAGCAGTTCCGGGGGGCCCTATGGCTACACCTTC.

This clone was observed a single time. The chain carries TRBV5-4 and TRBJ1-5, with unresolved D. Trimming pared 0 bases from V and 5 bases from J, leaving 3 bases between. The CDR3 covers 12 residues. Per the germline V gene, CDR1 is SGHNT and CDR2 is YYREEE (reference sequence). As DNA, the CDR3 is TGTGCCAGCAGCTTGGGCGATCAGCCCCAGCATTTT. Its translation is CASSLGDQPQHF.

The gene calls are TRBV4-2 and TRBJ2-1, with TRBD1 matching 9 bases. The CDR3 has 15 residues. The V gene's germline CDR1 is LGHNA and CDR2 YNFKEQ. With V trimmed by 2 bases and J by 7 bases, 6 bases remained unmatched. CDR3 region: CASSQLQGAGNEQFF. The CDR3 region has the DNA TGTGCCAGCAGCCAACTACAGGGGGCGGGTAATGAGCAGTTCTTC.

The rearrangement links TRBV18 to TRBJ1-1; D call uncertain. V lost 5 bases, J lost 10 bases, and 14 bases lay in between. This CDR3 has 12 residues. In germline, CDR1 is KGHSH, CDR2 LQKENI. The CDR3 nucleotides are TGTGCCAGCTCAGTGAGGAACCATGGAGCTTTCTTT. Translated, it gives CASSVRNHGAFF.

The table lists this clone with a few counts. This chain links TRBV19 with TRBJ1-1; D not certain. Looked up from germline, CDR1 is LNHDA and CDR2 is SQIVND (reference sequence). V was shortened by 3 bases and J by 0 bases, with 14 bases between the two germline ends. The CDR3 runs to 16 residues. The CDR3 nucleotides are TGTGCCAGTAGTATCGGGTCCGCCCTTATGAACACTGAAGCTTTCTTT. It yields the protein CASSIGSALMNTEAFF.

The chain couples TRBV10-3 to TRBJ2-1; TRBD2 matches at 12 bases. The CDR3 has 17 amino acids. The V gene's germline CDR1 is ENHRY and CDR2 SYGVKD. Unmatched junction bases numbered 9, after V lost 0 bases and J lost 9 bases. The CDR3 loop reads CAISESLLAGGPGEQFF. In DNA form, the CDR3 reads TGTGCCATCAGTGAGTCCCTCCTAGCGGGGGGGCCTGGTGAGCAGTTCTTC.

V and J are TRBV2 and TRBJ1-6; TRBD1 agrees at 11 bases. This CDR3 contains 15 residues. The J segment lost 10 bases and the V segment lost 5 bases, leaving 7 bases of the junction unmatched. Germline V gene lookup returns CDR1 SNHLY and CDR2 FYNNEI. The chain's CDR3 is CASSPRGQGGSPLHF. The CDR3, as DNA: TGTGCCAGCAGTCCAAGGGGACAGGGGGGATCACCCCTCCACTTT.

This chain's CDR3 is CATSRNSGGQETQYF. CDR3 sequence (DNA): TGTGCCACCAGCAGAAATAGCGGGGGACAAGAGACCCAGTACTTC. The chain joins TRBV15 to TRBJ2-5; 9 bases agree with TRBD2. Germline assignment: CDR1 LNHNV and CDR2 YYDKDF (reference sequence). The CDR3 runs 15 residues. The junction had 3 bases not matched to a gene; V was cut back by 2 bases and J by 2 bases.

The V and J genes are TRBV4-2 and TRBJ1-1; D is undetermined. The ends were cut back, 0 bases at V and 0 bases at J, with 8 bases in the middle. Germline-derived CDR1 and CDR2 are LGHNA and YNFKEQ. The CDR3 extends over 15 amino acids. The CDR3 region is CASSQDNSMNTEAFF. In DNA, the CDR3 is TGTGCCAGCAGCCAAGATAACAGCATGAACACTGAAGCTTTCTTT.

The chain combines TRBV18 with TRBJ2-7; tentative D call: TRBD1 (5 bases). CDR1 and CDR2 from the germline V gene are KGHSH and LQKENI. The V end lost 2 bases, the J end lost 0 bases, and 11 bases lay between the germline ends. The CDR3 totals 15 residues. CDR3 sequence (DNA): TGTGCCAGCTCACCAGAGCAGGGCCTCTCCTACGAGCAGTACTTC. This codes for CASSPEQGLSYEQYF.

The chain couples TRBV18 to TRBJ1-6; unclear D gene. The V end was cut by 5 bases, the J end by 1 base, with 9 bases between. The CDR3 is 15 residues long. CDR1 is KGHSH and CDR2 is LQKENI in the germline V gene. The CDR3 spells CASSTVRSYNSPLHF. In nucleotides, the CDR3 is TGTGCCAGCTCAACAGTAAGGTCCTATAATTCACCCCTCCACTTT.

The chain is built from TRBV2 and TRBJ2-1; TRBD2 matches 8 bases. The CDR3 runs to 14 residues. The ends lost 3 bases at V and 5 bases at J; junction bases unmatched: 3. Germline lookup yields CDR1 SNHLY and CDR2 FYNNEI. The CDR3 spells CASSERGVHNEQFF. The CDR3, as DNA: TGTGCCAGCAGTGAGCGGGGGGTTCACAATGAGCAGTTCTTC.